The source of this T cell receptor beta chain is a study of blood T cells in healthy people across ages. Overall study findings and caveats: More naive CD4+ cells and higher diversity were found in long-lived than in aged donors.

Primed by a sample-barcoded 5' primer and a J-beta primer mix, a second PCR proceeded for roughly 7 to 12 cycles. MiXCR, applied by TCRdb to the 5' RACE reads, yields one record per CDR3 protein. The sample contains fewer than 2,000,000 distinct CDR3 sequences, roughly two fifths of which appear only once. This clonotype was observed a handful of times. Its target is unknown. Germline V gives CDR1 MNHNS, CDR2 SASEGT. The CDR3 is 13 residues long. V lost 6 bases and J lost 4, with 12 bases in between. The origin of this receptor is a human donor in good health. This chain links TRBV6-1 with TRBJ1-2; D is perhaps TRBD1 (6 bases). The sequenced sample was blood. CDR3 DNA sequence: TGTGCCAGCAGCACTGGACAGCCCTATGGCTACACCTTC. Translation gives CASSTGQPYGYTF.